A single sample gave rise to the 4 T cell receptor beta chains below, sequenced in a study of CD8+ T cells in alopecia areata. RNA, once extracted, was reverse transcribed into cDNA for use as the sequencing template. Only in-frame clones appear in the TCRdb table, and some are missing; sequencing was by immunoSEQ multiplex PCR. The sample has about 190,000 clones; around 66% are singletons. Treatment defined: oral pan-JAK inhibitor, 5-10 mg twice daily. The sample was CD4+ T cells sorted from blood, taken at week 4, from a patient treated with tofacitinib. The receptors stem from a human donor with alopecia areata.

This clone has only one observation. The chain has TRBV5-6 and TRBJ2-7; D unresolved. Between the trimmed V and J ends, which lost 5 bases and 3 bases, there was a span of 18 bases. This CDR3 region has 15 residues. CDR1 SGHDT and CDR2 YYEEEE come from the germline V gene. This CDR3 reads CASSQTWQANYEQYF. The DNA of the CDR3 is TGTGCCAGCAGTCAAACCTGGCAGGCCAACTACGAGCAGTACTTC.

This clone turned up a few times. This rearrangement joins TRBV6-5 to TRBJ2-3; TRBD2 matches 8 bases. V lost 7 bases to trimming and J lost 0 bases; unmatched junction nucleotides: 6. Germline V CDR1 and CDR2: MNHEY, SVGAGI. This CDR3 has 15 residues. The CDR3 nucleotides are TGTGCCAGCAAAGCCGGGGGGGCTAGCACAGATACGCAGTATTTT. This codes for CASKAGGASTDTQYF.

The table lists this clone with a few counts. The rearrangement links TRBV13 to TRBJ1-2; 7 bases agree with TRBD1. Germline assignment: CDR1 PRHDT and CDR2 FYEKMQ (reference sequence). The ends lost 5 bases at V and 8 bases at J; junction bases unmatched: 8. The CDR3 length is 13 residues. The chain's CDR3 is CASSPTGKGGYTF. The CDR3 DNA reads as TGTGCCAGCAGCCCGACAGGGAAAGGGGGCTACACCTTC.

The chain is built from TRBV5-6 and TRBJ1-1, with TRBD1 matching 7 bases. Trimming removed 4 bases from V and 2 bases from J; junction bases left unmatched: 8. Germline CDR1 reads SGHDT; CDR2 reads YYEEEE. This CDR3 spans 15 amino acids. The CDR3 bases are TGTGCCAGCAGCACCTTACAGGGGCGCAACACTGAAGCTTTCTTT. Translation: CASSTLQGRNTEAFF.